A selection of T cell receptor beta chains follows, all from one sample in a study of T cell repertoires in cytomegalovirus infection. TCRdb reanalysed the reads using MiXCR and keeps one entry per CDR3 protein. This table has about 600,000 distinct CDR3 sequences, around 24% appearing once. Specimen: CD8+ T cells from PBMCs. These receptors were obtained from a human donor in good health (CMV status not recorded). Some clones in this sample may be carry-over from other donors' samples. CDR3s include the opening cysteine and the closing phenylalanine or tryptophan.

>TRBJ2-5|TRBV5-6
CASSHTDPARDF
>TRBJ2-3|TRBV7-4
CASSLPPGDATDTQYF
>TRBJ2-1|TRBV7-3
CASSLNPSGGYNEQFF
>TRBJ1-2|TRBV12-3/TRBV12-4
CASWGVLLGANYGYTF
>TRBJ2-1|TRBV28
CASSLWGQGADEQFF
>TRBJ2-2|TRBV7-9
CASGLATGIRGELFF
>TRBJ2-1|TRBV19
CASSTRRDEQFF
>TRBJ2-1|TRBV20-1
CSAETTSGGAYEQFF
>TRBJ2-5|TRBV27
CASRGYNDWETQYF
>TRBJ2-3|TRBV6-6
CASSYGRGPEGTDTQYF
>TRBJ1-2|TRBV7-2
CASSLLLSGQGYTF
>TRBJ2-4|TRBV29-1
CREPQSPTRFQYF
>TRBJ2-3|TRBV20-1
CSANTGTSTDTQYF
>TRBJ1-2|TRBV29-1
CSVDLGRRGQNYGYTF
>TRBJ1-1|TRBV6-5
CASSYQTGMNTEAFF
>TRBJ2-7|TRBV2
CASSYSIYYEQYF
>TRBJ1-1|TRBV20-1
CSARGGSRTEAFF
>TRBJ1-1|TRBV4-1
CASSQEVHTEAFF
>TRBJ2-1|TRBV28
CASSLVGAYEQFF
>TRBJ2-2|TRBV6-2/TRBV6-3
CASDVTRNTGELFF
>TRBJ2-7|TRBV10-1
CASSEEQTYEQYF
>TRBJ1-4|TRBV2
CASGNEKLFF
>TRBJ1-1|TRBV7-9
CASSPDRDEAFF
>TRBJ2-7|TRBV7-2
CASSEPPESPYEQYF
>TRBJ1-6|TRBV12-5
CASGLEGAPYNSPLHF
>TRBJ2-5|TRBV7-9
CASSFRGRIGETQYF
>TRBJ2-3|TRBV6-2/TRBV6-3
CASSYSLAGAHQYF
>TRBJ2-3|TRBV2
CASSEARTRADTQYF
>TRBJ2-3|TRBV7-9
CACSFATRPRADTQYF
>TRBJ1-2|TRBV7-9
CASSLGPDKNYGYTF
>TRBJ2-3|TRBV7-9
CASSSVMDTQYF
>TRBJ2-1|TRBV7-2
CASSTGGGLAVNEQFF
>TRBJ2-1|TRBV20-1
CSARDSVGRLPSCNEQFF
>TRBJ2-7|TRBV9
CASSPRSGTGEYEQYF
>TRBJ2-1|TRBV28
CASVREYNEQFF
>TRBJ2-1|TRBV4-2
CASSDYYNEQFF
>TRBJ2-1|TRBV5-1
CASSRTGAYNEQFF
>TRBJ2-1|TRBV6-4
CASSDSGPNNEQFF
>TRBJ2-7|TRBV29-1
CSVGTVGSYEQYF
>TRBJ1-1|TRBV7-9
CASSLGEGRIKAFF
>TRBJ2-5|TRBV12-3/TRBV12-4
CASSSLGSGQMQETQYF
>TRBJ2-7|TRBV7-9
CASSRLAGFSYEQYF
>TRBJ1-5|TRBV6-6
CASTTGGYGQPQHF
>TRBJ1-6|TRBV5-6
CASSLGDILNSALHF
>TRBJ1-2|TRBV28
CASSLEGTYGGYTF